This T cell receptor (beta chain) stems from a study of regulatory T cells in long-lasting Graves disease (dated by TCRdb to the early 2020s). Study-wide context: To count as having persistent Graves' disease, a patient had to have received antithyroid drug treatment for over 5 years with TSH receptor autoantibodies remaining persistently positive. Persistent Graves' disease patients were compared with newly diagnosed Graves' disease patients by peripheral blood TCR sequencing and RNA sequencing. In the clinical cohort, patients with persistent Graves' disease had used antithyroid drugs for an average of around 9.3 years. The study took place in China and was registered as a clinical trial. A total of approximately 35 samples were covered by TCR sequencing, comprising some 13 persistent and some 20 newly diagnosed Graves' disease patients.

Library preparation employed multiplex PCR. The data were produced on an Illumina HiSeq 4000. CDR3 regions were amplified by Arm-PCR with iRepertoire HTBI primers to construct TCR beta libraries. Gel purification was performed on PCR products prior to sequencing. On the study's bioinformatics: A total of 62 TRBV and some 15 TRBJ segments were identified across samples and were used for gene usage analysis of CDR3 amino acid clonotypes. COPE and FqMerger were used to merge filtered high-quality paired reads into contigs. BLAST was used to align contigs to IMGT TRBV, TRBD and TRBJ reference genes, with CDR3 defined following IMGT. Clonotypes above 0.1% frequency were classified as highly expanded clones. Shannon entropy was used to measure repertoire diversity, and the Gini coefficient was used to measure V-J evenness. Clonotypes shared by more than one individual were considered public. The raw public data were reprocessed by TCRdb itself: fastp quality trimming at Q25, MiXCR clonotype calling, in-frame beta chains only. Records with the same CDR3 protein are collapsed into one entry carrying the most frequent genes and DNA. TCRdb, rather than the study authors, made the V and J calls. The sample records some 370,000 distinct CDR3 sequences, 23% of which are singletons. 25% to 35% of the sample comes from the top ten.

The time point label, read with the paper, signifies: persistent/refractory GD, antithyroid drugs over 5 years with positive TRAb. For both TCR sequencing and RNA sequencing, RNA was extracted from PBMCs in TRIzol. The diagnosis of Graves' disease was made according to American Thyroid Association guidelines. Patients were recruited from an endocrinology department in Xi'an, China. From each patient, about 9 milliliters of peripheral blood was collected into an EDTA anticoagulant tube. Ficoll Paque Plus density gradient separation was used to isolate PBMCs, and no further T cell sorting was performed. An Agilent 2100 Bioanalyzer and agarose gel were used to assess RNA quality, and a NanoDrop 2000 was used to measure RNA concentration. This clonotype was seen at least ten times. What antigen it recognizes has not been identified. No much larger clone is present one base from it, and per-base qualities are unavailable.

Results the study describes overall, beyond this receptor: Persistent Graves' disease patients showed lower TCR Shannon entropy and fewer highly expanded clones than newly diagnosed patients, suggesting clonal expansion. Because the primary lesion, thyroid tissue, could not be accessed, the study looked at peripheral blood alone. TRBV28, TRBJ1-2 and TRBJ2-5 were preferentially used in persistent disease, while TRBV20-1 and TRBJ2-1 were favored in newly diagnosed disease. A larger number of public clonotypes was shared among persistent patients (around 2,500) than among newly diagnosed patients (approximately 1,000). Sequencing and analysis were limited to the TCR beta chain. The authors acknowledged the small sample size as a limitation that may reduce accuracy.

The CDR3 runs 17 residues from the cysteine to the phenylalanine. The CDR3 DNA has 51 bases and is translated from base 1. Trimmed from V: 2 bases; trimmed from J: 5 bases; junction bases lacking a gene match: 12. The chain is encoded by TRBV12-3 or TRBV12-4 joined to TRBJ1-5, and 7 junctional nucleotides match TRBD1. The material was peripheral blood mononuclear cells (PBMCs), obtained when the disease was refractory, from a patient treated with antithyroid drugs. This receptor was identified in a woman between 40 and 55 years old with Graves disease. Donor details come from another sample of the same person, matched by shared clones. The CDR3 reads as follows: CASSLKGTTGLDQPQHF. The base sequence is TGTGCCAGCAGTTTAAAGGGAACGACAGGGTTGGATCAGCCCCAGCATTTT.